Following are 21 T cell receptor beta chains from one sample sequenced in a study of blood T cell repertoires in COVID-19. Assay: immunoSEQ multiplex PCR; the TCRdb copy retains only in-frame clones and omits some. Of some 110,000 clones in the sample, around 86% were seen once. Source material: peripheral blood. The receptors derive from a man aged 70-80 years with acute or convalescent COVID-19.

This chain uses TRBV9 with TRBJ1-6; 9 positions agree with TRBD1. Germline V gene sequence: CDR1 SGDLS, CDR2 YYNGEE. Trimming removed 3 bases from V and 5 bases from J; junction bases left unmatched: 3. The CDR3 length is 15 residues. The CDR3 coding sequence is TGTGCCAGCAGCGGACAGGGGGAGCATAATTCACCCCTCCACTTT. Protein product: CASSGQGEHNSPLHF.

This chain uses TRBV7-8 with TRBJ1-5; a weak D match, TRBD1 (5 bases). The CDR3 runs 15 residues. With 5 bases removed from V and 3 bases from J, the gap between germline ends came to 14 bases. Looked up from germline, CDR1 is SGHVS and CDR2 is FQNEAQ. The CDR3 spells CASSPQGRANQPQHF. CDR3 nucleotide sequence: TGTGCCAGCAGCCCCCAGGGCAGGGCCAATCAGCCCCAGCATTTT.

The rearrangement joins TRBV7-3 to TRBJ1-2; D is undetermined. Germline CDR1 reads SGHTA; CDR2 reads FQGTGA. V was pared by 3 bases and J by 0 bases, with 8 bases between. This CDR3 spans 14 amino acids. The CDR3 nucleotides are TGTGCCAGCAGCTTCAGCGGAACTAACTATGGCTACACCTTC. Protein: CASSFSGTNYGYTF.

The genes are TRBV5-4 and TRBJ2-3, with 7 nucleotides matching TRBD2. V shed 5 bases, J shed 5 bases, and the junction held 8 bases outside the gene matches. This CDR3 region has 14 residues. Germline-derived CDR1 and CDR2 are SGHNT and YYREEE (reference sequence). The CDR3 spells CASSSRGEGDTQYF. For the CDR3, the DNA is TGTGCCAGCAGTAGTCGGGGGGAGGGAGATACGCAGTATTTT.

The chain is built from TRBV15 and TRBJ2-3; possibly TRBD2 for D (6 bases). V was trimmed by 1 base and J by 4 bases, leaving 21 bases between them. The CDR3 covers 18 residues. CDR1 and CDR2 (germline): LNHNV, YYDKDF (reference sequence). The CDR3 DNA is TGTGCCACCAGCAGAGTAGGTTACGGGGGAGGAGGGGCAGATACGCAGTATTTT. This translates into CATSRVGYGGGGADTQYF.

V gene TRBV7-2 combines with J gene TRBJ1-1; D not certain. The V gene lost 4 bases and the J gene lost 6 bases, with 12 bases spanning the gap. The CDR3 runs 13 residues. The germline CDR1 and CDR2 sequences are SGHTA and FQGNSA. CDR3 sequence: CASSYFREPEAFF. CDR3 DNA: TGTGCCAGCAGCTACTTCCGGGAACCTGAAGCTTTCTTT.

CDR3 DNA: TGTGCCAGCAGTTTATACCTTAGCGGGAGAGATACGCAGTATTTT. This sequence encodes CASSLYLSGRDTQYF. The rearrangement joins TRBV28 to TRBJ2-3; 9 positions match TRBD2. The CDR3 spans 15 residues. Germline assignment: CDR1 MDHEN and CDR2 SYDVKM. Trimming took 1 base from V and 5 from J; bases not matched to a gene: 4.

The chain joins TRBV10-3 to TRBJ2-6; D ambiguous. Germline V gene data show CDR1 as ENHRY and CDR2 as SYGVKD. The CDR3 contains 13 residues. Trimming shortened V by 8 bases and J by 0 bases, and 5 bases separated the two germline ends. CDR3 DNA sequence: TGTGCCATCCTAGGCTCTGGGGCCAACGTCCTGACTTTC. It yields the protein CAILGSGANVLTF.

The genes are TRBV5-4 and TRBJ1-6; TRBD1 matches 12 bases. J was trimmed by 7 bases and V by 3 bases; bases with no gene match: 5. Germline V gene data show CDR1 as SGHNT and CDR2 as YYREEE (reference sequence). The CDR3 consists of 16 residues. The CDR3 DNA reads as TGTGCCAGCAGCTCGGGACAGGGGGCGACGAATTCACCCCTCCACTTT. Translation: CASSSGQGATNSPLHF.

This clone has more than one count but fewer than ten. The gene calls are TRBV3-1 (or the pseudogene TRBV3-2) and TRBJ1-1; 8 positions match TRBD1. The CDR3 loop spans 14 amino acids. The germline V gene encodes CDR1 LGHDT and CDR2 YNNKEL (reference sequence). Unmatched junction bases numbered 3, after V lost 4 bases and J lost 2 bases. The CDR3 DNA follows: TGTGCCAGCAGCCTAGGACAGGGTAACACTGAAGCTTTCTTT. It yields the protein CASSLGQGNTEAFF.

The V call is TRBV6-1, the J call TRBJ1-2, with D perhaps TRBD1 (5 bases). Looked up from germline, CDR1 is MNHNS and CDR2 is SASEGT. This CDR3 is built from 15 residues. V was cut by 3 bases and J by 4 bases, with 15 bases left in between. The CDR3 DNA follows: TGTGCCAGCAGTGACCCCGATGGGGCAGGCTATGGCTACACCTTC. Translated: CASSDPDGAGYGYTF.

The chain combines TRBV28 with TRBJ2-1; D may be TRBD2 (5 bases). The CDR3 contains 14 residues. Trimming took off 4 bases at V and 8 bases at J, with 15 bases between the two ends. Germline CDR1 MDHEN, CDR2 SYDVKM. CDR3 amino acids: CASSWVPTRDEQFF. The CDR3 DNA reads TGTGCCAGCAGTTGGGTCCCCACTAGGGATGAGCAGTTCTTC. Complete variable domain (other parts from reference TRBV28 and TRBJ2-1): DVKVTQSSRYLVKRTGEKVFLECVQDMDHENMFWYRQDPGLGLRLIYFSYDVKMKEKGDIPEGYSVSREKKERFSLILESASTNQTSMYLCASSWVPTRDEQFFGPGTRLTVL.

V usage is TRBV5-1 and J usage is TRBJ2-1; TRBD2 aligns across 10 bases. CDR1 is SGHRS, CDR2 YFSETQ, per germline. This CDR3 comprises 16 residues. Trimming cost V 3 bases and J 6 bases; bases outside gene matches: 9. CDR3 nucleotide sequence: TGCGCCAGCAGCTCAAGACCTAGCGGGGGCCCCAATGAGCAGTTCTTC. Its protein is CASSSRPSGGPNEQFF.

This clone was detected a few times. CDR3 in DNA: TGTGCCAGCAGCATAGCGGGAAACGAGCAGTACTTC. Its translation: CASSIAGNEQYF. The genes are TRBV28 and TRBJ2-7; TRBD2 aligns across 8 bases. This CDR3 contains 12 residues. The V segment lost 6 bases and the J segment 5 bases; nucleotides outside the gene matches: 3. The germline V gene has CDR1 MDHEN and CDR2 SYDVKM.

The chain is built from TRBV11-2 and TRBJ2-3; D might be TRBD2 (7 bases). Germline CDR1 and CDR2: SGHAT and FQNNGV. V was pared by 7 bases and J by 3 bases, with 20 bases between. This CDR3 spans 16 amino acids. CDR3 nucleotide sequence: TGTGCCAGCACCAATCGGGGGGCCCAAAAGACAGATACGCAGTATTTT. Its protein product is CASTNRGAQKTDTQYF.

The rearrangement joins TRBV28 to TRBJ1-1, with D uncertain. The V end lost 5 bases, the J end lost 1 base, and 8 bases lay between the germline ends. The CDR3 has 13 residues. Germline V CDR1 and CDR2: MDHEN, SYDVKM. The CDR3 region has the DNA TGTGCCAGCAGTAGCATTCCGAACACTGAAGCTTTCTTT. It encodes CASSSIPNTEAFF.

The chain joins TRBV10-3 to TRBJ1-4, with D possibly matching TRBD1 (5 bases). The CDR3 is made up of 13 amino acids. Germline values: CDR1 ENHRY, CDR2 SYGVKD. Trimming took off 9 bases at V and 5 bases at J, with 13 bases between the two ends. CDR3 protein: CAIGGNGNEKLFF. The CDR3, as DNA: TGTGCCATTGGGGGGAATGGGAATGAAAAACTGTTTTTT.

The chain is built from TRBV4-1 and TRBJ2-7; D might be TRBD2 (6 bases). Trimming took 5 bases from V and 2 from J, leaving 16 bases between them. The CDR3 contains 15 residues. Per the germline V gene, CDR1 is MGHRA and CDR2 is YSYEKL. The CDR3 nucleotides read TGCGCCAGCAGCAACCCCCGGGACTCAACCTACGAGCAGTACTTC. It codes for CASSNPRDSTYEQYF.

This rearrangement joins TRBV30 to TRBJ1-5; D is unresolved. CDR3 size: 13 residues. V was trimmed by 1 base and J by 9 bases, leaving 13 bases between them. Germline values: CDR1 GTSNPN, CDR2 SVGIG (reference sequence). As DNA, the CDR3 is TGTGCCTGGAGTGCGGGAGTCGGGCGGCCCCAGCATTTT. Its protein product is CAWSAGVGRPQHF.

The chain uses TRBV6-5 and TRBJ1-2; D not resolved. CDR3 size: 15 residues. V was trimmed by 7 bases and J by 0 bases, leaving 15 bases between them. CDR1 and CDR2 (germline): MNHEY, SVGAGI. The CDR3 nucleotides read TGTGCCAGCACCAGGTCCGCTTCGTCTAACTATGGCTACACCTTC. The encoded protein is CASTRSASSNYGYTF.

This clone was seen only once. The rearrangement joins TRBV5-1 to TRBJ2-6; 7 bases match TRBD1. Germline assignment: CDR1 SGHRS and CDR2 YFSETQ. V lost 2 bases to trimming and J lost 4 bases; unmatched junction nucleotides: 6. The CDR3 runs 16 residues. This CDR3 reads CASSFNDRAGANVLTF. The CDR3 nucleotides are TGCGCCAGCAGCTTTAACGACAGGGCCGGGGCCAACGTCCTGACTTTC.